The clone carrying this T cell receptor (beta chain) was seen ten or more times. The antigen remains undetermined. Quantitative 5'-RACE with molecular barcodes produced the TCR beta libraries. TCRdb re-called the 5' RACE reads through MiXCR, storing one row per CDR3 protein. Of 200,000 to 250,000 distinct CDR3 sequences listed, around 19% were seen once; the top ten hold 42%. Trimming pared 5 bases from V and 6 bases from J, leaving 7 bases between. The CDR3 has 12 residues. Per germline, CDR1 SGHVS and CDR2 FQNEAQ. These data come from a study of CD8 T cells in ankylosing spondylitis. Broader study findings: A motif of 7 to 9 highly homologous TCR beta variants was seen as apparently characteristic of ankylosing spondylitis blood. Disease-linked clones had a CD8+ phenotype and relatively low frequency in peripheral blood.

The receptor's source is a male donor with ankylosing spondylitis. The chain couples TRBV7-8 to TRBJ1-4, with no clear D. The sequencing sample was made of blood, either unsorted or a sorted T cell fraction (not recorded which). CDR3 coding DNA: TGTGCCAGCAGCCATGGCGATGAAAAACTGTTTTTT. Translating gives CASSHGDEKLFF.